Shown below are 8 T cell receptor beta chains from a single sample sequenced in a study of T cells after yellow fever vaccination. TCRdb independently ran MiXCR on the 5' RACE reads; one entry per CDR3 protein. This table has about 550,000 distinct CDR3 sequences, under 25% appearing once. This specimen consisted of PBMCs, obtained 15 days after the yellow fever booster vaccination. The source of these receptors is a man younger than 45 who received the YFV17D yellow fever vaccine.

This rearrangement joins TRBV5-1 to TRBJ2-1; D unclear. The CDR3 contains 14 residues. In germline, CDR1 is SGHRS, CDR2 YFSETQ. Deletions cut 1 base from V and 5 bases from J, with 10 bases between. The CDR3 DNA sequence: TGCGCCAGCAGCTTGACTGCCGGTAACAATGAGCAGTTCTTC. As protein: CASSLTAGNNEQFF.

This clonotype was picked up a small number of times. The V gene is TRBV7-2, the J gene TRBJ2-3; 11 bases agree with TRBD2. This CDR3 has 15 amino acids. V shed 5 bases and J 4 bases; nucleotides not matched to a gene: 5. Germline-derived CDR1 and CDR2 are SGHTA and FQGNSA. The CDR3 reads CASSALAGVPDTQYF. The CDR3 nucleotides read TGTGCCAGCAGCGCACTAGCGGGAGTCCCAGATACGCAGTATTTT.

This clonotype was recorded at least ten times. The V call is TRBV30, the J call TRBJ2-7, with 7 bases aligning to TRBD2. With V trimmed by 3 bases and J by 1 base, 3 bases remained unmatched. Germline V gives CDR1 GTSNPN, CDR2 SVGIG (reference sequence). This CDR3 contains 13 residues. The CDR3 sequence is CAWRASGSYEQYF. The CDR3 DNA follows: TGTGCCTGGAGGGCTAGCGGATCCTACGAGCAGTACTTC. Complete variable domain (other parts from reference TRBV30 and TRBJ2-7): SQTIHQWPATLVQPVGSPLSLECTVEGTSNPNLYWYRQAAGRGLQLLFYSVGIGQISSEVPQNLSASRPQDRQFILSSKKLLLSDSGFYLCAWRASGSYEQYFGPGTRLTVT.

This clonotype came up many times. V usage is TRBV7-8 and J usage is TRBJ2-7; tentatively, D is TRBD2 (6 bases). The V gene lost 3 bases and the J gene lost 0 bases, with 9 bases spanning the gap. Germline V gene lookup returns CDR1 SGHVS and CDR2 FQNEAQ. The CDR3 is 14 residues long. In DNA form, the CDR3 reads TGTGCCAGCAGCTTCTGGGACTCCTCCTACGAGCAGTACTTC. Protein sequence: CASSFWDSSYEQYF.

CDR3 loop: CASSYERPGEAFF. CDR3 coding DNA: TGTGCCAGCAGCTACGAACGGCCGGGGGAAGCTTTCTTT. This chain connects TRBV7-2 to TRBJ1-1; D remains unclear. V lost 4 bases, J lost 8 bases, and 14 bases lay in between. Germline CDR1 is SGHTA and CDR2 is FQGNSA. There are 13 residues in the CDR3.

This clonotype was observed a few times. The CDR3 region has the DNA TGCAGTGCTAGACTCGCGGGAGGGGGCGAGCAGTACTTC. This codes for CSARLAGGGEQYF. The genes are TRBV20-1 and TRBJ2-7, with 9 bases identical to TRBD2. V trimming: 2 bases; J trimming: 6 bases; junction bases outside the gene matches: 5. Per germline, CDR1 DFQATT and CDR2 SNEGSKA (reference sequence). The CDR3 totals 13 residues.

The chain employs TRBV7-8 and TRBJ2-5; TRBD1 might be the D (5 bases). The germline V and J ends were trimmed by 1 base and 5 bases, with 11 bases remaining between them. This CDR3 comprises 14 residues. Germline loops: CDR1 SGHVS, CDR2 FQNEAQ. The CDR3 loop is CASSLGWGGETQYF. The DNA for the CDR3 is TGTGCCAGCAGCTTAGGATGGGGCGGTGAGACCCAGTACTTC. Full variable domain (missing parts from reference TRBV7-8 and TRBJ2-5): GAGVSQSPRYKVAKRGQDVALRCDPISGHVSLFWYQQALGQGPEFLTYFQNEAQLDKSGLPSDRFFAERPEGSVSTLKIQRTQQEDSAVYLCASSLGWGGETQYFGPGTRLLVL.

Only one count was recorded for this clonotype. The chain uses TRBV20-1 and TRBJ2-3; the D gene is possibly TRBD2 (6 bases). Trimming left V 1 base short and J 0 bases short, with 17 bases between. Germline V gene sequence: CDR1 DFQATT, CDR2 SNEGSKA (reference sequence). This CDR3 region has 17 residues. The CDR3: CSARAPEAGSSTDTQYF. The CDR3 DNA is TGCAGTGCTAGAGCCCCCGAGGCGGGGTCTAGCACAGATACGCAGTATTTT.